This T cell receptor (beta chain) was identified during a study of Tregs in tolerant kidney transplant recipients. Study conclusions and caveats: Activated donor B cell expansion appeared to reveal the most relevant donor-specific TCRbeta repertoire. Biological reproducibility was not directly addressed in this study. The small number of patients limits these findings pending further validation.

The CDR3 contains 15 residues. V lost 0 bases to trimming and J lost 0 bases, with 9 bases between them. Germline V gene sequence: CDR1 MNHEY, CDR2 SVGAGI. Libraries were prepared by immunoSEQ multiplex PCR; TCRdb keeps only in-frame clonotypes and omits some of them. The repertoire consists of about 240,000 clones, with about 86% occurring once and the leading ten covering less than 0.75%. Unstimulated Tregs (CD4+CD25+CD127-) and CD4+CD25- non-Tregs were sorted from PBMCs. In regard to this clone: Its cognate antigen is unknown.

The sequenced sample consisted of CD4+ T cells from blood. The genes are TRBV6-5 and TRBJ2-7; D is perhaps TRBD1 (6 bases). This clonotype was obtained from a human donor in good health. The CDR3 sequence: CASSYSNRASYEQYF. The CDR3 nucleotides read TGTGCCAGCAGTTACTCGAACAGGGCCTCCTACGAGCAGTACTTC.